These 10 T cell receptor beta chains were sequenced from one sample in a study of T cells in Graves' hyperthyroidism and ophthalmopathy. From RNA transcripts, TCR beta CDR3 regions were amplified. When the TCR CDR3 underwent first-round RT-PCR, the HTBI primer set was used. TCRdb processed the multiplex PCR reads anew with MiXCR; each CDR3 protein has one entry. The table lists about 380,000 distinct CDR3 sequences, approximately 17% of them singletons. The sequencing input was blood. These receptors came from a man younger than 30 with Graves' ophthalmopathy.

Turning to this clonotype: A much larger clone differs by one base, so this may be a read error. Given the absence of the conserved phenylalanine or tryptophan at the CDR3 end, a read error is likely. V and J are TRBV7-9 and TRBJ2-7; D remains unclear. The CDR3 runs to 14 residues. The germline gives CDR1 SEHNR, CDR2 FQNEAQ (reference sequence). Trimming removed 1 base from V and 0 bases from J, with 7 bases in between. The CDR3 sequence: CASSLVANSYEQYS. The DNA of the CDR3 is TGTGCCAGCAGCTTAGTTGCTAACTCCTACGAGCAGTACTCC.

This clonotype was counted ten times or more. V and J are TRBV6-1 and TRBJ2-3; 14 nucleotides match TRBD2. V lost 3 bases, J lost 6 bases, and 2 bases stayed unmatched. CDR3 length: 15 amino acids. Looked up from germline, CDR1 is MNHNS and CDR2 is SASEGT. CDR3 sequence: CASSETSGGADTQYF. In nucleotides, the CDR3 is TGTGCCAGCAGTGAGACTAGCGGGGGGGCCGATACGCAGTATTTT.

In this sample, this clonotype turned up many times. CDR3 protein: CASSPGLAVSYNEQFF. CDR3 in DNA: TGTGCCAGCAGCCCGGGACTAGCGGTCTCCTACAATGAGCAGTTCTTC. V is TRBV7-3 and J is TRBJ2-1, with 11 bases fitting TRBD2. Germline lookup yields CDR1 SGHTA and CDR2 FQGTGA. This CDR3 is 16 amino acids long. V lost 5 bases, J lost 0 bases, and 3 bases stayed unmatched.

The chain carries TRBV28 and TRBJ1-5; D uncertain. The V gene's germline CDR1 is MDHEN and CDR2 SYDVKM. The CDR3 consists of 11 residues. The V gene lost 6 bases and the J gene lost 10 bases, with 10 bases spanning the gap. CDR3 amino acids: CASRSGEPQHF. Written as DNA, the CDR3 is TGTGCCAGCAGGTCCGGGGAACCCCAGCATTTT.

This clonotype was recorded at least ten times. The genes are TRBV6-1 and TRBJ2-3; TRBD1 agrees at 11 bases. V lost 6 bases and J lost 5; bases outside the gene matches: 4. The CDR3 runs to 14 residues. Looked up from germline, CDR1 is MNHNS and CDR2 is SASEGT. The CDR3 DNA reads TGTGCCAGCAGGGACAGGGGGCAGGTAGATACGCAGTATTTT. Translation gives CASRDRGQVDTQYF.

The chain uses TRBV30 and TRBJ1-1; D is uncertain. The V gene lost 0 bases and the J gene lost 7 bases, with 15 bases spanning the gap. Germline CDR1 GTSNPN, CDR2 SVGIG (reference sequence). The CDR3 length is 14 residues. The CDR3 DNA follows: TGTGCCTGGAGTGTACGGAGGGATATCGGTGAAGCTTTCTTT. Translated: CAWSVRRDIGEAFF. Complete variable domain (other parts from reference TRBV30 and TRBJ1-1): SQTIHQWPATLVQPVGSPLSLECTVEGTSNPNLYWYRQAAGRGLQLLFYSVGIGQISSEVPQNLSASRPQDRQFILSSKKLLLSDSGFYLCAWSVRRDIGEAFFGQGTRLTVV.

The rearrangement links TRBV6-1 to TRBJ2-3, with no clear D. V was shortened by 3 bases and J by 6 bases, with 10 bases between the two germline ends. The CDR3 contains 13 residues. CDR1 and CDR2 (germline): MNHNS, SASEGT. CDR3 DNA sequence: TGTGCCAGCAGTGACGAGGATGAGGATACGCAGTATTTT. It yields the protein CASSDEDEDTQYF.

This chain joins TRBV12-3 or TRBV12-4 and TRBJ2-7; TRBD1 might be the D (5 bases). V lost 5 bases and J 0 bases, leaving 17 bases between the germline ends. The CDR3 covers 16 residues. This CDR3 is CASSTRTRSYSYEQYF. CDR3 sequence (DNA): TGTGCCAGCAGTACACGGACACGATCTTACTCCTACGAGCAGTACTTC.

This clonotype has only a few counts. Here the CDR3 DNA reads TGTGCCAGCAGCTCGTCGGACAGGGGCTATAATTCACCCCTCCACTTT. Its translation: CASSSSDRGYNSPLHF. V usage is TRBV7-9 and J usage is TRBJ1-6; 9 bases agree with TRBD1. This CDR3 is built from 16 residues. Trimming cost V 4 bases and J 3 bases; bases outside gene matches: 4. The germline V gene encodes CDR1 SEHNR and CDR2 FQNEAQ (reference sequence).

This clonotype appeared many times. This sequence joins TRBV2 and TRBJ2-3; D gene uncertain. CDR1 and CDR2 from the germline V gene are SNHLY and FYNNEI. V was trimmed by 0 bases and J by 3 bases, leaving 16 bases between them. The CDR3 contains 17 residues. The CDR3 sequence: CASSEAPPGFGTDTQYF. The CDR3 bases are TGTGCCAGCAGTGAAGCCCCACCTGGGTTTGGGACAGATACGCAGTATTTT.